This T cell receptor beta chain derives from a study of blood T cells in healthy people across ages. Each donor had around 10 milliliters of peripheral blood drawn. Sample-barcoded 5' priming and a J-beta primer mix drove a second PCR of roughly 6 to 12 cycles. TCRdb processed the 5' RACE reads anew with MiXCR; each CDR3 protein has one entry. The data contain hundreds of thousands of distinct CDR3 sequences, about 53% of them seen just once; the ten biggest clones take up roughly 34%. In this sample, this clonotype turned up a few times. The TCR was taken from a man between 60 and 75 years old in good health. Sequencing used blood.

CDR3 nucleotides: TGTGCCAGCGCCAATGAGGGGGGCACGCGGAGCGGGGAGCTGTTTTTT. This sequence encodes CASANEGGTRSGELFF. The chain is built from TRBV4-2 and TRBJ2-2; D is perhaps TRBD1 or TRBD2 (6 bases each). Germline assignment: CDR1 LGHNA and CDR2 YNFKEQ. The CDR3 contains 16 residues. V lost 8 bases and J 7 bases, leaving 23 bases between the germline ends.